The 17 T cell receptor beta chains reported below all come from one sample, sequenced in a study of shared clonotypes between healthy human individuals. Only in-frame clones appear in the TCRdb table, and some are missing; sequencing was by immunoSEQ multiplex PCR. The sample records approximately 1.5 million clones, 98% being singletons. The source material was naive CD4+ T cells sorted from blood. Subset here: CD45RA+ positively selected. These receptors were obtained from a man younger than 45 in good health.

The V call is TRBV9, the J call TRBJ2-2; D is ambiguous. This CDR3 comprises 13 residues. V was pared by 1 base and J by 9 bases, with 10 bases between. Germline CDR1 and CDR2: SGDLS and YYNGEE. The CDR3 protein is CASSVTSGRELFF. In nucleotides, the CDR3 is TGTGCCAGCAGCGTAACCTCAGGTCGGGAGCTGTTTTTT.

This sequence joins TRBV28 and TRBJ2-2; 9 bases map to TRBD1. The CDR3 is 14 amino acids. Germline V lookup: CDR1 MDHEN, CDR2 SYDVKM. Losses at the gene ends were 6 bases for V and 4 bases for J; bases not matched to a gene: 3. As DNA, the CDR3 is TGTGCCAGCAGGACAGGGGGAAGCACCGGGGAGCTGTTTTTT. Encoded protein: CASRTGGSTGELFF.

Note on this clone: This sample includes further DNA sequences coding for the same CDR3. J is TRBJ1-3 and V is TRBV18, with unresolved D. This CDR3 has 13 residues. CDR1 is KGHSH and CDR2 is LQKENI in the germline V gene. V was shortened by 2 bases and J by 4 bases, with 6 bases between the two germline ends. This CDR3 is CASSPSGGNTIYF. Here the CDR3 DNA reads TGTGCCAGCTCACCATCGGGAGGAAACACCATATATTTT.

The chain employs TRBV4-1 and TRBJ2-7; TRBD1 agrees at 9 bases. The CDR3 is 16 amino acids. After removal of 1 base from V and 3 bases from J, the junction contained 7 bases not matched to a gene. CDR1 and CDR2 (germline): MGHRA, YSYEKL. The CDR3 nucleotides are TGCGCCAGCAGCCAAGTTATGGGACAGGGTCTCTACGAGCAGTACTTC. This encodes CASSQVMGQGLYEQYF.

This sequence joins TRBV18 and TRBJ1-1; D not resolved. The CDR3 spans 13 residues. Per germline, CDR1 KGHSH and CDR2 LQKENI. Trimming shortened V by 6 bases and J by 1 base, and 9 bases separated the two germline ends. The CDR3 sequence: CASSLAKNTEAFF. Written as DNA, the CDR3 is TGTGCCAGCTCCCTCGCTAAGAACACTGAAGCTTTCTTT.

The CDR3 sequence: CSVEGAAGANVLTF. The DNA for the CDR3 is TGCAGCGTTGAAGGGGCTGCTGGGGCCAACGTCCTGACTTTC. The genes are TRBV29-1 and TRBJ2-6; the D is unclear. Germline V gene data show CDR1 as SQVTM and CDR2 as ANQGSEA. V was cut by 1 base and J by 2 bases, with 6 bases left in between. This CDR3 is built from 14 residues.

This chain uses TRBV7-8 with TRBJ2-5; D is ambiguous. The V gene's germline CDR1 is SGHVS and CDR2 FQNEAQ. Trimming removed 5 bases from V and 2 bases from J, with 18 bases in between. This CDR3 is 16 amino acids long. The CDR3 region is CASSPNPNTHQETQYF. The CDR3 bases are TGTGCCAGCAGCCCCAACCCGAATACACATCAAGAGACCCAGTACTTC.

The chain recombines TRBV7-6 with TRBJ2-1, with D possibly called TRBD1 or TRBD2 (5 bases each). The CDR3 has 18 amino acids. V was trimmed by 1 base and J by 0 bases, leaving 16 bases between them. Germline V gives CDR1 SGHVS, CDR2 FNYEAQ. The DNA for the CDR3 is TGTGCCAGCAGCTTAGTAATTTTCGGGGACCTCTCCTACAATGAGCAGTTCTTC. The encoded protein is CASSLVIFGDLSYNEQFF.

CDR3 in amino acids: CASSVGGAQETQYF. In DNA, the CDR3 is TGTGCCAGCAGCGTAGGGGGGGCACAAGAGACCCAGTACTTC. J is TRBJ2-5 and V is TRBV9, with D tentatively TRBD1 or TRBD2 (6 bases each). Germline V gene lookup returns CDR1 SGDLS and CDR2 YYNGEE. The CDR3 has 14 amino acids. V was shortened by 0 bases and J by 2 bases, with 8 bases between the two germline ends.

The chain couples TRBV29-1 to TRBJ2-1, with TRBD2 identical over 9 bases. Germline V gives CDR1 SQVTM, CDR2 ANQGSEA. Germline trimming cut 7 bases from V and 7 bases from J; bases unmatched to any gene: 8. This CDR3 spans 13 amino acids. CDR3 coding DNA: TGCAGCGGGACGACTAGCGGAGTGAATGAGCAGTTCTTC. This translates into CSGTTSGVNEQFF.

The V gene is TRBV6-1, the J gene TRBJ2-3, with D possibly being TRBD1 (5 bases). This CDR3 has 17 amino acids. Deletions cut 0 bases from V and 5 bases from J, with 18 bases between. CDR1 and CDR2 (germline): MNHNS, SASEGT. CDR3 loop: CASSEARASPLLDTQYF. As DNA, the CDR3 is TGTGCCAGCAGTGAAGCCAGGGCCAGCCCGTTACTAGATACGCAGTATTTT.

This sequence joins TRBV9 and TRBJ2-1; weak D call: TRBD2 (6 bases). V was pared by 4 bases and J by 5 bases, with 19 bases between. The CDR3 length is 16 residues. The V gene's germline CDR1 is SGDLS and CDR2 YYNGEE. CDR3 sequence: CASSPGGRPPDNEQFF. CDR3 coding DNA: TGTGCCAGCAGCCCCGGAGGGCGTCCACCCGACAATGAGCAGTTCTTC.

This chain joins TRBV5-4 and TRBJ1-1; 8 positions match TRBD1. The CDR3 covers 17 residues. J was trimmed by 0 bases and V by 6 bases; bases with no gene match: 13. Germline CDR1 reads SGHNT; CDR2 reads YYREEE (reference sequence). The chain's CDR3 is CASTFGGQGAVNTEAFF. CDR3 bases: TGTGCCAGCACGTTTGGGGGGCAGGGGGCCGTGAACACTGAAGCTTTCTTT.

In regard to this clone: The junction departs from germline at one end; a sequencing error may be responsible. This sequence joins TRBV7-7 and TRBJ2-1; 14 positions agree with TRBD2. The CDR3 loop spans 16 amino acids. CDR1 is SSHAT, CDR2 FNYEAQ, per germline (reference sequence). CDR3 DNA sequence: TGTGCTAGCAGCCGCCGACTAGCGGGAGGGTACAATGAGCAGTTCTTC. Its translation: CASSRRLAGGYNEQFF.

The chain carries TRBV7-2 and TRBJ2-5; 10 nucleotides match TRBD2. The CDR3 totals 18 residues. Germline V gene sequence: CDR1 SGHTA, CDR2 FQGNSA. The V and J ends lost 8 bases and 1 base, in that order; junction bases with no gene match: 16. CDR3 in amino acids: CASRRYGSSGRLQETQYF. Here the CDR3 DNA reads TGTGCCAGCCGGAGATATGGTAGTAGCGGGAGGCTCCAAGAGACCCAGTACTTC.

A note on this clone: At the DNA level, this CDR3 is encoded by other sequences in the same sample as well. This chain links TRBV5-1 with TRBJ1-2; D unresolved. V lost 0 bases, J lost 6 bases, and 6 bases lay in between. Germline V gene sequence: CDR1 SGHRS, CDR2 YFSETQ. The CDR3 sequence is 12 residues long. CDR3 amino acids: CASSLGLDGYTF. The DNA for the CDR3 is TGCGCCAGCAGCTTGGGTCTGGATGGCTACACCTTC.

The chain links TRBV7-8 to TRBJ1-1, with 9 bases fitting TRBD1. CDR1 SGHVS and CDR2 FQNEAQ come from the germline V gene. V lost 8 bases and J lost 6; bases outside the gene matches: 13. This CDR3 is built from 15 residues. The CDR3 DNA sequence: TGTGCCAGCGCTCTCCGGGACAGGGAACGTGCTGAAGCTTTCTTT. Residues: CASALRDRERAEAFF. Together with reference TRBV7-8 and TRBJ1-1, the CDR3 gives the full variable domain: GAGVSQSPRYKVAKRGQDVALRCDPISGHVSLFWYQQALGQGPEFLTYFQNEAQLDKSGLPSDRFFAERPEGSVSTLKIQRTQQEDSAVYLCASALRDRERAEAFFGQGTRLTVV.